This T cell receptor beta chain was identified during a study of blood T cell repertoires in COVID-19. Study context: Samples came from the United States, Italy and Spain, spanning acute and convalescent COVID-19.

Clones were read by immunoSEQ multiplex PCR, and TCRdb kept only the in-frame ones, dropping some. This sample has fewer than 400,000 clones; 87% occur once, and the top ten carry roughly a tenth. CDR1 is MGHRA and CDR2 is YSYEKL in the germline V gene. Trimming stripped 4 bases from V and 4 bases from J, with 10 bases between. The CDR3 spans 13 residues. The material sequenced was PBMCs or T cells enriched from blood (not recorded which). This chain uses TRBV4-1 with TRBJ2-5; TRBD2 might be the D (5 bases). This TCR came from a woman aged 50 to 60 who had recovered from COVID-19. The DNA for the CDR3 is TGCGCCAGCAGCCCGAGGGAGTCAGAGACCCAGTACTTC. This sequence encodes CASSPRESETQYF.